This T cell receptor beta chain was obtained from a study of T-cell memory formation after mild COVID-19. Study-wide results and caveats: There were some responding clones in pre-infection memory, which suggested that cross-reactive memory had joined.

Trimming took 3 bases from V and 6 from J; bases not matched to a gene: 7. The CDR3 extends over 15 amino acids. Barcoded TCR alpha and TCR beta cDNA libraries with UMIs came from 5'RACE using constant-segment primers. TCRdb passed the 5' RACE reads through MiXCR, listing each CDR3 protein once. This table holds fewer than 200,000 distinct CDR3 sequences, roughly 20% found once. This clonotype was counted a few times. Its specificity is not known. The receptor was isolated from a man younger than 35 who had mild COVID-19 (a few samples of this study predate the infection). Cell type and time point are not known. V gene TRBV12-3 or TRBV12-4 combines with J gene TRBJ1-1, with 10 bases matching TRBD1. Sequenced input: PBMCs or a T cell subset sorted from them (not recorded which). This CDR3 reads CASSFYPGQGPEAFF. In DNA form, the CDR3 reads TGTGCCAGCAGTTTTTATCCGGGACAGGGGCCTGAAGCTTTCTTT.